A selection of T cell receptor beta chains follows, all from one sample in a study of blood T cell repertoires in COVID-19. Using immunoSEQ multiplex PCR, the repertoire was profiled, and TCRdb retains in-frame clones only, with some absent. Here the sample spans around 200,000 clones, roughly 89% being singletons. The sequenced sample was peripheral blood. All receptors derive from a young man with active or convalescent COVID-19. Each CDR3 is given with its conserved first and last residue. The D gene is left open where the match is weak. A clone size is listed for some rows: how often the clone was seen (once, few, many), or a class if it is expanded.

abundance: NA
j_gene: TRBJ1-4
d_gene: NA
v_gene: TRBV5-1
CDR3aa: CASRNAGPREKLFF
CDR3nt: TGCGCCAGCAGAAACGCAGGGCCGAGGGAAAAACTGTTTTTT

abundance: NA
j_gene: TRBJ1-1
d_gene: NA
v_gene: TRBV6-1
CDR3aa: CASSEESGSGTEAFF
CDR3nt: TGTGCCAGCAGTGAAGAATCGGGAAGTGGCACTGAAGCTTTCTTT

abundance: NA
j_gene: TRBJ1-2
d_gene: NA
v_gene: TRBV27
CDR3aa: CASSLGAGNYGYTF
CDR3nt: TGTGCCAGCAGTTTAGGGGCAGGGAACTATGGCTACACCTTC

abundance: NA
j_gene: TRBJ2-3
d_gene: TRBD2
v_gene: TRBV23-1
CDR3aa: CASSPRRPTGGRGSDTQYF
CDR3nt: TGCGCCAGCAGTCCGAGGAGACCCACGGGAGGGAGGGGGTCAGATACGCAGTATTTT

abundance: NA
j_gene: TRBJ1-1
d_gene: TRBD1
v_gene: TRBV6-6
CDR3aa: CASSGQGLNTEAFF
CDR3nt: TGTGCCAGCAGTGGACAGGGACTGAACACTGAAGCTTTCTTT

abundance: NA
j_gene: TRBJ1-1
d_gene: NA
v_gene: TRBV15
CDR3aa: CATSRGWGGWVSTEAFF
CDR3nt: TGTGCCACCAGCAGAGGATGGGGGGGATGGGTGAGCACTGAAGCTTTCTTT

abundance: NA
j_gene: TRBJ2-1
d_gene: TRBD2
v_gene: TRBV4-2
CDR3aa: CASSQGRFRGTSGRDNEQFF
CDR3nt: TGTGCCAGCAGCCAAGGCCGATTCAGAGGGACTAGCGGGAGGGATAATGAGCAGTTCTTC

abundance: NA
j_gene: TRBJ2-1
d_gene: TRBD1
v_gene: TRBV5-1
CDR3aa: CASSLGDRAPEAFF
CDR3nt: TGCGCCAGCAGCTTGGGGGACAGGGCCCCCGAAGCGTTCTTC

abundance: NA
j_gene: TRBJ1-1
d_gene: TRBD1
v_gene: TRBV7-6
CDR3aa: CASSNLQGRDTEAFF
CDR3nt: TGTGCCAGCAGCAACTTACAGGGGCGGGACACTGAAGCTTTCTTT

abundance: once
j_gene: TRBJ1-1
d_gene: NA
v_gene: TRBV27
CDR3aa: CASSLSQGGITEAFF
CDR3nt: TGTGCCAGCAGTTTATCACAGGGAGGGATCACTGAAGCTTTCTTT

abundance: NA
j_gene: TRBJ2-7
d_gene: NA
v_gene: TRBV13
CDR3aa: CASSSLSYEQYF
CDR3nt: TGTGCCAGCAGCTCCCTCTCCTACGAGCAGTACTTC

abundance: NA
j_gene: TRBJ1-1
d_gene: TRBD1
v_gene: TRBV5-6
CDR3aa: CASSLALAGGAFLGAFF
CDR3nt: TGTGCCAGCAGCTTGGCCTTGGCAGGGGGCGCCTTTTTAGGAGCTTTCTTT

abundance: NA
j_gene: TRBJ2-7
d_gene: NA
v_gene: TRBV29-1
CDR3aa: CSVYGLSGLAEQYF
CDR3nt: TGCAGCGTTTATGGTTTGTCCGGACTTGCCGAGCAGTACTTC

abundance: NA
j_gene: TRBJ2-1
d_gene: NA
v_gene: TRBV5-6
CDR3aa: CASSIRAPDEQFF
CDR3nt: TGTGCCAGCAGCATTCGAGCCCCCGATGAGCAGTTCTTC

abundance: once
j_gene: TRBJ2-7
d_gene: TRBD1
v_gene: TRBV27
CDR3aa: CATSGDRDSYEQYF
CDR3nt: TGTGCCACGTCGGGGGACAGGGATAGCTACGAGCAGTACTTC

abundance: NA
j_gene: TRBJ2-3
d_gene: TRBD1
v_gene: TRBV24-1
CDR3aa: CATSVRTGTDTQYF
CDR3nt: TGTGCCACCAGTGTAAGGACAGGGACAGATACGCAGTATTTT

abundance: once
j_gene: TRBJ2-1
d_gene: NA
v_gene: TRBV5-1
CDR3aa: CASTIESSYNEQFF
CDR3nt: TGCGCCAGCACCATCGAGAGCTCCTACAATGAGCAGTTCTTC

abundance: NA
j_gene: TRBJ1-6
d_gene: NA
v_gene: TRBV28
CDR3aa: CASSLEGVSPLHF
CDR3nt: TGTGCCAGCAGTTTGGAGGGTGTCTCACCCCTCCACTTT

abundance: NA
j_gene: TRBJ1-1
d_gene: NA
v_gene: TRBV27
CDR3aa: CASSLYRNTEAFF
CDR3nt: TGTGCCAGCAGTTTATACAGAAACACTGAAGCTTTCTTT

abundance: NA
j_gene: TRBJ2-1
d_gene: TRBD1
v_gene: TRBV4-1
CDR3aa: CASSQAGTGPYEQFF
CDR3nt: TGCGCCAGCAGCCAAGCCGGGACAGGGCCATATGAGCAGTTCTTC

abundance: NA
j_gene: TRBJ1-2
d_gene: TRBD1
v_gene: TRBV10-3
CDR3aa: CAISEPQTGKGYGYTF
CDR3nt: TGTGCCATCAGTGAGCCCCAGACAGGGAAAGGGTATGGCTACACCTTC

abundance: once
j_gene: TRBJ2-3
d_gene: TRBD2
v_gene: TRBV10-1
CDR3aa: CASSVGVAGANTDTQYF
CDR3nt: TGCGCCAGCAGCGTCGGGGTAGCGGGGGCCAACACAGATACGCAGTATTTT

abundance: NA
j_gene: TRBJ2-1
d_gene: TRBD2
v_gene: TRBV29-1
CDR3aa: CSVGSQRGYNEQFF
CDR3nt: TGCAGCGTGGGCTCCCAGCGGGGCTACAATGAGCAGTTCTTC

abundance: NA
j_gene: TRBJ2-4
d_gene: TRBD2
v_gene: TRBV4-3
CDR3aa: CASSQDPAGTTLAKNIQYF
CDR3nt: TGCGCCAGCAGCCAAGATCCAGCGGGAACAACCTTAGCCAAAAACATTCAGTACTTC

abundance: NA
j_gene: TRBJ2-1
d_gene: NA
v_gene: TRBV7-2
CDR3aa: CASSSGFSYNEQFF
CDR3nt: TGTGCCAGCAGTTCGGGGTTCTCCTACAATGAGCAGTTCTTC

abundance: NA
j_gene: TRBJ1-2
d_gene: NA
v_gene: TRBV5-1
CDR3aa: CASSLFLSDGYTF
CDR3nt: TGCGCCAGCAGCTTGTTTCTTTCCGATGGCTACACCTTC

abundance: NA
j_gene: TRBJ2-1
d_gene: TRBD2
v_gene: TRBV12-5
CDR3aa: CASGSQYSGRAVNEQFF
CDR3nt: TGTGCTAGTGGTTCTCAATATAGCGGGAGGGCCGTGAATGAGCAGTTCTTC